This T cell receptor beta chain was obtained from a study of long-term antiretroviral therapy in people with HIV. Study in general: Specimens dating back about a decade before the 2015 immediate-ART recommendation are the oldest included.

Version v3.0 of the immunoSEQ assay was performed at survey level. Sequencing used immunoSEQ multiplex PCR; TCRdb keeps in-frame clones, though not all of them. The sample lists roughly 25,000 clones, 70% to 85% occurring once. As concerns this clone: Antigen specificity is unknown.

The germline V gene has CDR1 SNHLY and CDR2 FYNNEI. CDR3 length equals 17 residues. V dropped 3 bases and J dropped 1 base, with 18 bases sitting between them. The study used samples holding 1-10 million cryopreserved PBMC before DNA extraction. Findings and caveats of the study: Dating from about 2004 to 2017, the blood was possibly obtained under older ART regimens. Documentation of ART adherence, viral resistance or therapy changes was absent.

The V and J genes are TRBV2 and TRBJ2-5; maybe TRBD2 (5 bases). Here the sequenced sample was unsorted PBMCs, taken 3 years after starting antiretroviral therapy. The sequence was collected from a man aged 50 to 59 with HIV. The CDR3 sequence is CASSEGAGYRLQETQYF. In DNA, the CDR3 is TGTGCCAGCAGTGAGGGAGCAGGTTATCGCCTCCAAGAGACCCAGTACTTC.